Below, one T cell receptor (beta chain) is given with its context. The data were taken from a study of blood T cell repertoires in COVID-19. Study-level background: There were acute and convalescent COVID-19 samples, and they came from the United States, Italy and Spain. The analysed material was cDNA or gDNA that came from T cells, B-cell-depleted T cells, or PBMCs.

In the original analysis: How many nucleated cells were present was estimated from reference gene primer amplification. Method: immunoSEQ multiplex PCR; TCRdb's copy keeps in-frame clones and lacks some. V, J and clone size were drawn from that table, and D and trimming were deduced from the DNA. Here the sample spans a few hundred thousand clones, approximately 88% being singletons. The sample taken for sequencing was peripheral blood. The source of this sequence is a woman aged 45-59 years with active or convalescent COVID-19.

CDR3 sequence: CASSYSRTSGSYIQYF. The CDR3 DNA reads as TGTGCCAGCAGTTACTCGAGGACTAGCGGGAGCTACATTCAGTACTTC. The chain links TRBV6-2 or TRBV6-3 to TRBJ2-4, with TRBD2 identical over 13 bases. The CDR3 covers 16 residues. Unmatched junction bases numbered 4, after V lost 0 bases and J lost 8 bases. Germline CDR1 and CDR2: MNHEY and SVGEGT.